The next 14 T cell receptor beta chains were all read from a single sample in a study of blood T cell repertoires in COVID-19. Generated by immunoSEQ multiplex PCR, the TCRdb table keeps only in-frame clones and is missing some. The table lists about 430,000 clones, about 88% of them singletons. The material sequenced was PBMCs or T cells enriched from blood (not recorded which). All receptors derive from a woman in her late teens or twenties who had been exposed to COVID-19.

The V call is TRBV28, the J call TRBJ2-5, with D unclear. V was shortened by 4 bases and J by 5 bases, with 11 bases between the two germline ends. The CDR3 covers 13 residues. Germline CDR1 and CDR2: MDHEN and SYDVKM. CDR3 region: CASSSLVSETQYF. CDR3 in DNA: TGTGCCAGCAGTTCCCTTGTTTCTGAGACCCAGTACTTC.

V gene TRBV14 combines with J gene TRBJ2-7, with 7 bases matching TRBD1. CDR1 is SGHDN and CDR2 is FVKESK in the germline V gene. The ends lost 4 bases at V and 4 bases at J; junction bases unmatched: 7. The CDR3 consists of 14 residues. The CDR3 loop reads CASSPDRELYEQYF. The CDR3 bases are TGTGCCAGCAGCCCAGACAGGGAACTATACGAGCAGTACTTC.

The chain combines TRBV5-1 with TRBJ2-7, with 10 nucleotides matching TRBD2. After removal of 1 base from V and 5 bases from J, the junction contained 6 bases not matched to a gene. Germline V gives CDR1 SGHRS, CDR2 YFSETQ. This CDR3 spans 15 amino acids. This CDR3 reads CASSLSLAGVNEQYF. The CDR3 nucleotides are TGCGCCAGCAGCTTGAGTCTAGCGGGAGTCAACGAGCAGTACTTC.

V gene TRBV5-1 combines with J gene TRBJ2-2; D call uncertain. The ends were cut back, 5 bases at V and 0 bases at J, with 5 bases in the middle. The CDR3 runs 13 residues. Per the germline V gene, CDR1 is SGHRS and CDR2 is YFSETQ. DNA of the CDR3: TGCGCCAGCAGGACTCCGAACACCGGGGAGCTGTTTTTT. Translation gives CASRTPNTGELFF.

The gene calls are TRBV30 and TRBJ1-1, with 9 bases fitting TRBD1. The CDR3 sequence is 15 residues long. The ends lost 2 bases at V and 4 bases at J; junction bases unmatched: 8. Germline V CDR1 and CDR2: GTSNPN, SVGIG (reference sequence). CDR3 amino acids: CAWSPRQGVGTEAFF. DNA for the CDR3: TGTGCCTGGAGTCCTCGACAGGGGGTTGGCACTGAAGCTTTCTTT.

This clone has a single count. The rearrangement joins TRBV4-1 to TRBJ1-1, with D possibly being TRBD1 (6 bases). V was clipped by 1 base and J by 4 bases, with 13 bases between them. This CDR3 contains 15 residues. In germline, CDR1 is MGHRA, CDR2 YSYEKL. CDR3 coding DNA: TGCGCCAGCAGCCAAGTTCAGGGGCGGGTCACTGAAGCTTTCTTT. Residues: CASSQVQGRVTEAFF.

The rearrangement links TRBV9 to TRBJ1-2; D remains unclear. The CDR3 has 14 residues. The V end was cut by 4 bases, the J end by 8 bases, with 18 bases between. Germline V CDR1 and CDR2: SGDLS, YYNGEE. CDR3 sequence reads: CASSPDSGRSGYTF. CDR3 in DNA: TGTGCCAGCAGCCCAGATAGCGGACGCTCCGGCTACACCTTC.

V usage is TRBV7-9 and J usage is TRBJ2-5; 7 nucleotides agree with TRBD2. CDR3 length equals 14 residues. Germline values: CDR1 SEHNR, CDR2 FQNEAQ (reference sequence). With 1 base clipped from V and 5 bases from J, the junction kept 4 bases outside the gene matches. CDR3 nucleotides: TGTGCCAGCAGCTTAGATTGGCGGGGGGAGACCCAGTACTTC. The encoded protein is CASSLDWRGETQYF.

This clone has only one observation. The chain couples TRBV3-1 (or the pseudogene TRBV3-2) to TRBJ1-2; TRBD1 might be the D (6 bases). The ends were cut back, 3 bases at V and 5 bases at J, with 13 bases in the middle. The germline V gene encodes CDR1 LGHDT and CDR2 YNNKEL (reference sequence). CDR3 size: 14 residues. The CDR3 protein is CASSHQDSPYGYTF. The CDR3 nucleotides read TGTGCCAGCAGCCACCAGGACAGTCCTTATGGCTACACCTTC.

This clone has only one observation. The chain links TRBV9 to TRBJ2-2, with 7 bases identical to TRBD2. CDR3 length equals 15 residues. V shed 2 bases and J 4 bases; nucleotides not matched to a gene: 5. Germline V gene sequence: CDR1 SGDLS, CDR2 YYNGEE. The CDR3 is CASSVLAVPTGELFF. In DNA, the CDR3 is TGTGCCAGCAGCGTCCTAGCGGTACCCACCGGGGAGCTGTTTTTT.

The V call is TRBV10-3, the J call TRBJ2-3; 7 bases are a match to TRBD2. The CDR3 sequence is 13 residues long. With V trimmed by 4 bases and J by 3 bases, 1 base remained unmatched. CDR1 and CDR2 (germline): ENHRY, SYGVKD. CDR3: CAISVGGTDTQYF. For the CDR3, the DNA is TGTGCCATCAGTGTCGGGGGGACAGATACGCAGTATTTT.

This clone was seen once. V is TRBV6-2 or TRBV6-3 and J is TRBJ2-1, with D uncertain. CDR1 is MNHEY and CDR2 is SVGEGT in the germline V gene. CDR3 length: 11 residues. Trimming left V 3 bases short and J 9 bases short, with 6 bases between. The CDR3 sequence: CASSYLGEQFF. The CDR3 nucleotides are TGTGCCAGCAGTTATCTAGGTGAGCAGTTCTTC.

This clone appeared once. The CDR3, as DNA: TGTGCCGCCCCTAGGGCAGGGGGCTATGGCTACACCTTC. Residues: CAAPRAGGYGYTF. The chain recombines TRBV12-3 or TRBV12-4 with TRBJ1-2; the match to TRBD1 covers 7 bases. The CDR3 is made up of 13 amino acids. V gave up 11 bases and J gave up 4 bases; unmatched junction bases: 10.

This chain uses TRBV3-1 (or the pseudogene TRBV3-2) with TRBJ2-7, with 7 positions matching TRBD2. This CDR3 has 12 residues. V was pared by 4 bases and J by 5 bases, with 2 bases of the junction left unmatched. The germline gives CDR1 LGHDT, CDR2 YNNKEL (reference sequence). The CDR3 DNA reads as TGTGCCAGCAGCCGGGACTACAACGAGCAGTACTTC. This translates into CASSRDYNEQYF.